This paragraph reports one T cell receptor (beta chain). Its antigen remains unknown. TCRdb redid the calling of the 5' RACE reads with MiXCR, one entry per CDR3 protein. The table lists under 550,000 distinct CDR3 sequences, roughly 25% of them singletons. The data were obtained in a study of CD8 T cells in ankylosing spondylitis. Overall study findings and caveats: Existing reports had already noted some motif variants in reactive arthritis synovial fluid and blood. Within ankylosing spondylitis blood, a TCR beta motif made up of several highly homologous variants appeared to be characteristic.

Germline assignment: CDR1 SGHKS and CDR2 YYEKEE (reference sequence). The V and J ends lost 2 bases and 3 bases respectively, with 9 bases between them. CDR3 length: 13 residues. The V call is TRBV5-5, the J call TRBJ2-7, with a weak D call TRBD2 (5 bases). The source is a male donor with ankylosing spondylitis. The sample taken for sequencing was blood, either unsorted or a sorted T cell fraction (not recorded which). As DNA, the CDR3 is TGTGCCAGCAGCTTCGGACTGTTCTACGAGCAGTACTTC. Translation: CASSFGLFYEQYF.